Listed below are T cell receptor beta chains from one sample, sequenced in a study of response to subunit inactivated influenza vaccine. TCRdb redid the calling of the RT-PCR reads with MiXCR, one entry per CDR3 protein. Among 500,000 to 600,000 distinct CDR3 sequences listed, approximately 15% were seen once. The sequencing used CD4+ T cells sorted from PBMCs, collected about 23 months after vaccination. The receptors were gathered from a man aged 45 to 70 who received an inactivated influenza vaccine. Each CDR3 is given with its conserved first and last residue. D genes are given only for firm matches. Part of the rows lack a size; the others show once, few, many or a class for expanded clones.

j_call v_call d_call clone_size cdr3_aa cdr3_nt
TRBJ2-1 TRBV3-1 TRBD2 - CASSLRASGTYNEQFF TGTGCCAGCAGCCTTCGGGCTAGCGGGACTTACAATGAGCAGTTCTTC
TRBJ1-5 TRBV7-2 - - CASSLGAESNQPQHF TGTGCCAGCAGCTTAGGGGCAGAGAGCAATCAGCCCCAGCATTTT
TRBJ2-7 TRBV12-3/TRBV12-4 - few CASSFVGPAGYSYEQYF TGTGCCAGCAGTTTTGTAGGGCCAGCGGGTTACTCCTACGAGCAGTACTTC
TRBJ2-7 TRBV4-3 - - CASRQEPGGADGEQYF TGCGCCAGCCGCCAAGAACCCGGGGGCGCGGATGGTGAGCAGTACTTC
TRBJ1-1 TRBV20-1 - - CSARVPVKSTEAFF TGCAGTGCTAGAGTTCCAGTTAAATCGACTGAAGCTTTCTTT
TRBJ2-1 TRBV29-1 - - CSLQDGNNEQFF TGCAGCCTCCAGGACGGAAACAATGAGCAGTTCTTC
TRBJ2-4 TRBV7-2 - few CASTEERHKNIQYF TGTGCCAGCACCGAGGAGCGGCACAAAAACATTCAGTACTTC
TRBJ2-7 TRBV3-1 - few CASSHLPTGARRSYEQYF TGTGCCAGCAGCCACCTCCCGACCGGGGCCAGAAGGTCCTACGAGCAGTACTTC
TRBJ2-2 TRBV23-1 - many CASSQPGHTVGELFF TGCGCCAGCAGTCAACCGGGACACACCGTCGGGGAGCTGTTTTTT
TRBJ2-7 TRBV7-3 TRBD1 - CASSSPDRDEQYF TGTGCCAGCAGCTCCCCTGACAGGGACGAGCAGTACTTC
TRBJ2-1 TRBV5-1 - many CASSLDGNEQFF TGTGCCAGCAGCTTAGACGGTAATGAGCAGTTCTTC